Listed here are 9 T cell receptor beta chains from one sample, sequenced in a study of blood T cell repertoires in COVID-19. The table came from immunoSEQ multiplex PCR; TCRdb's copy has only in-frame clones and leaves some out. The data show some 220,000 clones, around 84% seen once. Sequencing was carried out using peripheral blood. These TCRs come from a human donor in a cohort sampled during active COVID-19.

This chain joins TRBV15 and TRBJ2-2, with TRBD1 matching 8 bases. This CDR3 has 16 residues. V gave up 3 bases and J gave up 1 base; unmatched junction bases: 4. Germline V gene lookup returns CDR1 LNHNV and CDR2 YYDKDF (reference sequence). In nucleotides, the CDR3 is TGTGCCACCAGCAGTAGACAGGGGCAGAACACCGGGGAGCTGTTTTTT. It codes for CATSSRQGQNTGELFF.

V is TRBV27 and J is TRBJ2-1; the D is unclear. Deletions cut 5 bases from V and 10 bases from J, with 12 bases between. The CDR3 consists of 12 residues. Germline V CDR1 and CDR2: MNHEY, SMNVEV (reference sequence). CDR3 sequence reads: CASSRYSREQFF. CDR3 nucleotides: TGTGCCAGCAGTCGTTACAGTAGAGAGCAGTTCTTC.

The chain has TRBV7-3 and TRBJ2-7, with TRBD1 identical over 9 bases. The CDR3 contains 15 residues. CDR1 is SGHTA, CDR2 FQGTGA, per germline. The J segment lost 3 bases and the V segment lost 5 bases, leaving 8 bases of the junction unmatched. The CDR3: CASSKPQGASYEQYF. CDR3 sequence (DNA): TGTGCCAGCAGCAAACCACAGGGGGCGAGCTACGAGCAGTACTTC. Supplemented by reference TRBV7-3 and TRBJ2-7, the full variable domain reads GAGVSQTPSNKVTEKGKYVELRCDPISGHTALYWYRQSLGQGPEFLIYFQGTGAADDSGLPNDRFFAVRPEGSVSTLKIQRTERGDSAVYLCASSKPQGASYEQYFGPGTRLTVT.

The chain uses TRBV28 and TRBJ1-2; no definite D call. V lost 8 bases to trimming and J lost 8 bases, with 9 bases between them. This CDR3 comprises 10 residues. Germline V gene data show CDR1 as MDHEN and CDR2 as SYDVKM. The CDR3 protein is CASGPWGYTF. CDR3 DNA: TGTGCCAGCGGCCCTTGGGGCTACACCTTC.

This clone occurred a few times. The chain couples TRBV2 to TRBJ1-4, with 11 bases that match TRBD1. The J segment lost 8 bases and the V segment lost 6 bases, leaving 8 bases of the junction unmatched. This CDR3 spans 15 amino acids. Germline-derived CDR1 and CDR2 are SNHLY and FYNNEI. CDR3 region: CASSGQGAVGEKLFF. The CDR3, as DNA: TGTGCCAGCAGCGGACAGGGGGCGGTTGGGGAAAAACTGTTTTTT.

The chain has TRBV27 and TRBJ1-4, with D uncertain. V lost 4 bases and J 8 bases, leaving 20 bases between the germline ends. This CDR3 has 16 residues. Germline CDR1 reads MNHEY; CDR2 reads SMNVEV (reference sequence). CDR3 in amino acids: CASSSLSGPSGEKLFF. The DNA for the CDR3 is TGTGCCAGCAGTTCCCTCTCCGGCCCCTCGGGGGAAAAACTGTTTTTT.

V usage is TRBV7-9 and J usage is TRBJ1-5, with D tentatively TRBD1 (5 bases). Trimming removed 1 base from V and 4 bases from J, with 8 bases in between. CDR3 size: 14 residues. From germline, CDR1 is SEHNR and CDR2 FQNEAQ (reference sequence). CDR3 nucleotide sequence: TGTGCCAGCAGCTTAGGGGGGGGGAATCAGCCCCAGCATTTT. Protein sequence: CASSLGGGNQPQHF.

V usage is TRBV5-6 and J usage is TRBJ2-1; TRBD1 matches at 9 bases. Looked up from germline, CDR1 is SGHDT and CDR2 is YYEEEE. The CDR3 loop spans 16 amino acids. The trim removed 1 base at V and 6 bases at J, leaving 8 bases unmatched. Here the CDR3 reads CASSLIGQGFFNEQFF. The CDR3, as DNA: TGTGCCAGCAGCTTGATCGGACAGGGGTTTTTCAATGAGCAGTTCTTC.

The count of this clone is one. The rearrangement uses TRBV9 and TRBJ1-3; the D gene is possibly TRBD1 (6 bases). The length of the CDR3 is 15 residues. Germline V gene data show CDR1 as SGDLS and CDR2 as YYNGEE. V was clipped by 10 bases and J by 6 bases, with 23 bases between them. The CDR3 is CAGRDGGASVNTIYF. The CDR3 coding sequence is TGTGCCGGCCGCGACGGGGGGGCTAGTGTAAACACCATATATTTT.